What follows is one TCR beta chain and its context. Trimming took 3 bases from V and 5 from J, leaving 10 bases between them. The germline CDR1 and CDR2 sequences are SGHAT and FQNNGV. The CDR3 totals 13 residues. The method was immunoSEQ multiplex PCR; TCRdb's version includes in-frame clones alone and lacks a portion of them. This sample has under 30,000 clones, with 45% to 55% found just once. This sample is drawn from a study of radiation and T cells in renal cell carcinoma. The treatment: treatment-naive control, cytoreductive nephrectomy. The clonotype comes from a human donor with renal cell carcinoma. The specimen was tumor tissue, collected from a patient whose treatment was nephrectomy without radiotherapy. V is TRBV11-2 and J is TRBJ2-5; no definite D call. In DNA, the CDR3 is TGTGCCAGCAGCTTCGCGCGCCAGGAGACCCAGTACTTC. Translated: CASSFARQETQYF.